These 11 T cell receptor beta chains were all obtained from the same sample, sequenced in a study of PD-1 blockade in mismatch repair-deficient tumors. The assay was immunoSEQ multiplex PCR, and TCRdb's table has in-frame clones only and misses some. Here the sample spans under 85,000 clones, almost 80% being singletons. Sequences were derived from peripheral blood, sampled 2 weeks after starting pembrolizumab. The receptor set was obtained from an adult with mismatch repair-deficient cancer.

The chain employs TRBV5-1 and TRBJ2-2; D is unclear. The CDR3 runs 16 residues. Germline CDR1 SGHRS, CDR2 YFSETQ. V lost 4 bases and J 5 bases, leaving 18 bases between the germline ends. The CDR3 spells CASSLDGFPGTGELFF. The CDR3, as DNA: TGCGCCAGCAGCCTAGACGGTTTCCCTGGGACCGGGGAGCTGTTTTTT. The entire variable domain, with the rest obtained from reference TRBV5-1 and TRBJ2-2, is as follows: KAGVTQTPRYLIKTRGQQVTLSCSPISGHRSVSWYQQTPGQGLQFLFEYFSETQRNKGNFPGRFSGRQFSNSRSEMNVSTLELGDSALYLCASSLDGFPGTGELFFGEGSRLTVL.

The genes are TRBV19 and TRBJ1-5; D remains unclear. Between the trimmed V and J ends, which lost 5 bases and 7 bases, there was a span of 12 bases. This CDR3 region has 13 residues. Germline V lookup: CDR1 LNHDA, CDR2 SQIVND (reference sequence). CDR3 sequence: CASSQVLGQPQHF. CDR3 coding DNA: TGTGCCAGTAGTCAGGTTCTAGGCCAGCCCCAGCATTTT. Complete variable domain (other parts from reference TRBV19 and TRBJ1-5): DGGITQSPKYLFRKEGQNVTLSCEQNLNHDAMYWYRQDPGQGLRLIYYSQIVNDFQKGDIAEGYSVSREKKESFPLTVTSAQKNPTAFYLCASSQVLGQPQHFGDGTRLSIL.

The rearrangement joins TRBV30 to TRBJ2-5; D ambiguous. V lost 2 bases and J lost 5, with 9 bases in between. The CDR3 length is 12 residues. Germline V gene sequence: CDR1 GTSNPN, CDR2 SVGIG (reference sequence). The chain's CDR3 is CAWSSQLETQYF. For the CDR3, the DNA is TGTGCCTGGAGTTCGCAATTGGAGACCCAGTACTTC.

This chain links TRBV5-5 with TRBJ1-5; D ambiguous. CDR1 and CDR2 (germline): SGHKS, YYEKEE (reference sequence). This CDR3 has 14 residues. Between the trimmed V and J ends, which lost 0 bases and 0 bases, there was a span of 4 bases. For the CDR3, the DNA is TGTGCCAGCAGCTTGGGGATTAGCAATCAGCCCCAGCATTTT. Translated, it gives CASSLGISNQPQHF. Using reference TRBV5-5 and TRBJ1-5 for the parts outside the CDR3, the full variable domain is DAGVTQSPTHLIKTRGQQVTLRCSPISGHKSVSWYQQVLGQGPQFIFQYYEKEERGRGNFPDRFSARQFPNYSSELNVNALLLGDSALYLCASSLGISNQPQHFGDGTRLSIL.

DNA for the CDR3: TGCAGCACATCCGCGGCTAGCGGAAACACCGGGGAGCTGTTTTTT. Protein product: CSTSAASGNTGELFF. The chain is built from TRBV29-1 and TRBJ2-2; 7 bases line up with TRBD2. CDR3 length: 15 amino acids. Germline CDR1 reads SQVTM; CDR2 reads ANQGSEA. V was clipped by 8 bases and J by 2 bases; unmatched bases: 11.

The genes are TRBV6-6 and TRBJ2-7, with 8 positions matching TRBD1. Germline V CDR1 and CDR2: MNHNY, SVGAGI (reference sequence). V trimming: 7 bases; J trimming: 2 bases; junction bases outside the gene matches: 10. CDR3 length equals 15 residues. DNA of the CDR3: TGTGCCAGCAACCCCAGACAGGGGAGTGCCTACGAGCAGTACTTC. Amino acid sequence: CASNPRQGSAYEQYF.

V usage is TRBV6-6 and J usage is TRBJ1-2; D is unclear. From germline, CDR1 is MNHNY and CDR2 SVGAGI (reference sequence). The CDR3 contains 13 residues. The V end lost 5 bases, the J end lost 6 bases, and 13 bases lay between the germline ends. The DNA of the CDR3 is TGTGCCAGCAGTCTTCGGGCAGGTGATGGCTACACCTTC. Amino acid sequence: CASSLRAGDGYTF.

V gene TRBV4-1 combines with J gene TRBJ2-1; 12 nucleotides match TRBD1. V dropped 0 bases and J dropped 7; count of bases not matched to a gene: 7. Germline V CDR1 and CDR2: MGHRA, YSYEKL. This CDR3 comprises 17 residues. As DNA, the CDR3 is TGCGCCAGCAGCCAAGATCTAGGGACAGGGGGCTGGAATGAGCAGTTCTTC. Translation gives CASSQDLGTGGWNEQFF.

This clone was observed a single time. The gene calls are TRBV11-2 and TRBJ1-1, with D unclear. The V end was cut by 1 base, the J end by 2 bases, with 5 bases between. CDR3 length: 13 residues. In germline, CDR1 is SGHAT, CDR2 FQNNGV. CDR3 region: CASSLARNTEAFF. The CDR3 DNA is TGTGCCAGCAGCTTAGCCAGAAACACTGAAGCTTTCTTT.

The V and J genes are TRBV5-1 and TRBJ1-3; D not resolved. CDR1 is SGHRS, CDR2 YFSETQ, per germline. V was shortened by 0 bases and J by 0 bases, with 7 bases between the two germline ends. This CDR3 comprises 15 residues. The CDR3 loop reads CASSLEGSSGNTIYF. In nucleotides, the CDR3 is TGCGCCAGCAGCTTGGAGGGCAGCTCTGGAAACACCATATATTTT.

J is TRBJ2-1 and V is TRBV19; the match to TRBD2 covers 11 bases. The germline V gene encodes CDR1 LNHDA and CDR2 SQIVND (reference sequence). The CDR3 is 16 amino acids. V shed 2 bases, J shed 6 bases, and the junction held 6 bases outside the gene matches. This CDR3 is CASSIIASGGSNEQFF. The DNA of the CDR3 is TGTGCCAGTAGTATAATTGCTAGCGGGGGGTCCAATGAGCAGTTCTTC. The full variable domain, in which reference TRBV19 and TRBJ2-1 provide the parts outside the CDR3, is DGGITQSPKYLFRKEGQNVTLSCEQNLNHDAMYWYRQDPGQGLRLIYYSQIVNDFQKGDIAEGYSVSREKKESFPLTVTSAQKNPTAFYLCASSIIASGGSNEQFFGPGTRLTVL.